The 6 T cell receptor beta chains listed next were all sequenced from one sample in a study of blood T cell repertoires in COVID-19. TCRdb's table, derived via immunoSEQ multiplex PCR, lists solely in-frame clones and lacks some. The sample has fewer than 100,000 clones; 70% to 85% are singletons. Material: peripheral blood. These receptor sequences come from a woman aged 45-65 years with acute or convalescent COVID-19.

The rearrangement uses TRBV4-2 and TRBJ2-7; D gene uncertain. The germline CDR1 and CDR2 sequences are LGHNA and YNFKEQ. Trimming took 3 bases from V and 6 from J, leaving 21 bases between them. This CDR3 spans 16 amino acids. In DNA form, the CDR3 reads TGTGCCAGCAGCCAGTCCGCGCTTATGAGTCGATTCGAGCAGTACTTC. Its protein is CASSQSALMSRFEQYF.

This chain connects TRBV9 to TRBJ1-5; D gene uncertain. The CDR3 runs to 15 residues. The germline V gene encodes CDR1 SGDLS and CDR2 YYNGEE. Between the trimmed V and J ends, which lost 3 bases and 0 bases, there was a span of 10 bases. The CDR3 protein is CASSAGGYSNQPQHF. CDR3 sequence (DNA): TGTGCCAGCAGCGCGGGAGGATATAGCAATCAGCCCCAGCATTTT. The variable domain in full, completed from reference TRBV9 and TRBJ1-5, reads DSGVTQTPKHLITATGQRVTLRCSPRSGDLSVYWYQQSLDQGLQFLIQYYNGEERAKGNILERFSAQQFPDLHSELNLSSLELGDSALYFCASSAGGYSNQPQHFGDGTRLSIL.

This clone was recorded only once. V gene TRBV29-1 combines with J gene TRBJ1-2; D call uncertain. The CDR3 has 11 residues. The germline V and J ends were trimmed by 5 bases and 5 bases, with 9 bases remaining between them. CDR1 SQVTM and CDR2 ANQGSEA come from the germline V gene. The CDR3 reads CSVWEEYGYTF. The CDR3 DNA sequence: TGCAGCGTTTGGGAGGAATATGGCTACACCTTC.

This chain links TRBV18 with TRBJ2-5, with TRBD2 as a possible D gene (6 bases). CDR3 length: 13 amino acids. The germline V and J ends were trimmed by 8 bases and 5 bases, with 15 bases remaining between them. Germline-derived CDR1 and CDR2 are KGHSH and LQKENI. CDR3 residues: CASHRRERETQYF. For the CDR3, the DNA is TGTGCCAGCCACAGGAGGGAGAGGGAGACCCAGTACTTC.

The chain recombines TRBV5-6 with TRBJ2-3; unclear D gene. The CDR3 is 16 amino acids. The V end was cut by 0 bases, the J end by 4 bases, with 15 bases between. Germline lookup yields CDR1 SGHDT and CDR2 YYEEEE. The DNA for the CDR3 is TGTGCCAGCAGCTTGGGAGGCCCCAGTTGGCCAGATACGCAGTATTTT. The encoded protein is CASSLGGPSWPDTQYF.

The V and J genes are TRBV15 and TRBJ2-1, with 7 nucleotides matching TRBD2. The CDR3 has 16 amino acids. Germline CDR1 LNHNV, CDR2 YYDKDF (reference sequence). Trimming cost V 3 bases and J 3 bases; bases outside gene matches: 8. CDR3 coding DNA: TGTGCCACCAGCAGGGACCTGGGACTATTCTACAATGAGCAGTTCTTC. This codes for CATSRDLGLFYNEQFF.